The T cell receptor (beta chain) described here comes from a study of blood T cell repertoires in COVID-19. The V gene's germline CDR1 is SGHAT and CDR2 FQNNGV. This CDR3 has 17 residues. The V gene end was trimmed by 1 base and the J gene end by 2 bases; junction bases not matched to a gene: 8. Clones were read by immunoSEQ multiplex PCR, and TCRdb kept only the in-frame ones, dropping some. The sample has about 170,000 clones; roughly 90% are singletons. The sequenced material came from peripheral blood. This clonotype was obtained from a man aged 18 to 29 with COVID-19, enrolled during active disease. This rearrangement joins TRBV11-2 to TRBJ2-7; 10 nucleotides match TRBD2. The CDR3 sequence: CASSLGVAGGSPYEQYF. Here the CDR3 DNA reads TGTGCCAGCAGCTTAGGGGTAGCGGGAGGCTCCCCCTACGAGCAGTACTTC.